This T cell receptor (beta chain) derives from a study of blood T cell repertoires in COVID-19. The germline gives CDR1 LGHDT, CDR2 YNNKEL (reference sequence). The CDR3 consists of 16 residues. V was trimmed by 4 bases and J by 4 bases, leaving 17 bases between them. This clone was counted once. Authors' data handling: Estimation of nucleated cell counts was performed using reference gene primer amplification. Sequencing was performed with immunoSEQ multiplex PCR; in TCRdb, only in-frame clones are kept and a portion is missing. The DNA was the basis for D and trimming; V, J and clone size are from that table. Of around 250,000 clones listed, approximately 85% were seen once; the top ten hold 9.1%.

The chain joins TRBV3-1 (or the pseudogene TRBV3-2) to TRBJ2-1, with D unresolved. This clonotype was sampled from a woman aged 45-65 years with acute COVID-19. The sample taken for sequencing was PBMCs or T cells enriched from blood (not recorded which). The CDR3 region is CASSRIGRSDYNEQFF. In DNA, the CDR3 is TGTGCCAGCAGCCGAATCGGCCGGAGTGATTACAATGAGCAGTTCTTC.